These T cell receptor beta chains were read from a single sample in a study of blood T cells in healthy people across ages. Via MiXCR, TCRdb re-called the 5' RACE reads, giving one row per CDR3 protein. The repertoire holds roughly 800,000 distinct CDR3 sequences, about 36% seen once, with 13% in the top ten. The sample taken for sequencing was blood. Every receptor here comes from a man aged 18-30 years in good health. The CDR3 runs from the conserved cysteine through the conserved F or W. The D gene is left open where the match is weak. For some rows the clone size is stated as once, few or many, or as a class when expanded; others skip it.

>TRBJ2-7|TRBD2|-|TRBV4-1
TGCGCCAGCAGCCAGGTTACTCTCTCCAGCGGGAGGTGGGACTACGAGCAGTACTTC
CASSQVTLSSGRWDYEQYF
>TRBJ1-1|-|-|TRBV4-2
TGTGCCAGCAGCCAAGATTTTAGCCGGGCCGGGGCCGAACTTGAAGCTTTCTTT
CASSQDFSRAGAELEAFF
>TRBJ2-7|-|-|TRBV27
TGTGCCAGCAGTTTATCCCCGACAGGTATCAACGAGCAGTACTTC
CASSLSPTGINEQYF
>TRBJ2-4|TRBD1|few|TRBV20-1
TGCAGTGCCCCGGGACAGGGAGTAAACATTCAGTACTTC
CSAPGQGVNIQYF
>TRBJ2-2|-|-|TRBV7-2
TGTGCCAGCAGCTTCGGGGGACACCTGAACACCGGGGAGCTGTTTTTT
CASSFGGHLNTGELFF
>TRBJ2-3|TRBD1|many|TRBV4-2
TGTGCCAGCAGATCCACAGGGGCGTCGATTGGAGATACGCAGTATTTT
CASRSTGASIGDTQYF
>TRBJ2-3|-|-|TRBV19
TGTGCCAGTACCCAAGGAGATACGCAGTATTTT
CASTQGDTQYF
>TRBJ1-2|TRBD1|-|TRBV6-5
TGTGCCAGCAGTTTCACGGACAGGGAGACTGGAGGCTACACCTTC
CASSFTDRETGGYTF
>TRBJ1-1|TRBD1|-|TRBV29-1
TGCAGCGTGTACAGGGGCACTGAAGCTTTCTTT
CSVYRGTEAFF
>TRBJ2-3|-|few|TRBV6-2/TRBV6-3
TGTGCCAGCAGTTACTCGTTCCTTGCAGAAGCAGATACGCAGTATTTT
CASSYSFLAEADTQYF
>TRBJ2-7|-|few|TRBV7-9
TGTGCCAGCAGCCCCCACGGGATCGAGCAGTACTTC
CASSPHGIEQYF
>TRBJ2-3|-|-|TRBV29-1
TGCAGCGTTGTTGACAAGGCTCACACAGATACGCAGTATTTT
CSVVDKAHTDTQYF
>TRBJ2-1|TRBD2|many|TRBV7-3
TGTGCCAGCAGCTCACTAGCGGGGGGAAACAATGAGCAGTTCTTC
CASSSLAGGNNEQFF
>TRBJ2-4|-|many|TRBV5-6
TGTGCCAGCAGCTTGTCTTCCATTCAGTACTTC
CASSLSSIQYF